Shown below are 28 T cell receptor beta chains from a single sample sequenced in a study of glioma-infiltrating T cells after dendritic cell vaccination. The table came from immunoSEQ multiplex PCR; TCRdb's copy has only in-frame clones and leaves some out. The table records some 100,000 clones, roughly three quarters of them present only once. The specimen comprised blood, sampled before dendritic cell vaccination. The origin of the receptors is a human donor with glioblastoma.

The CDR3 loop is CASSLSGSGDTQYF. The CDR3 coding sequence is TGTGCCAGCAGCCTATCCGGGTCGGGGGATACGCAGTATTTT. J is TRBJ2-3 and V is TRBV7-3; tentative D call: TRBD2 (5 bases). Germline V CDR1 and CDR2: SGHTA, FQGTGA. The ends were cut back, 5 bases at V and 6 bases at J, with 15 bases in the middle. This CDR3 region has 14 residues.

The chain recombines TRBV29-1 with TRBJ1-1; D not certain. V lost 4 bases and J lost 6, with 12 bases in between. This CDR3 has 12 amino acids. In germline, CDR1 is SQVTM, CDR2 ANQGSEA. CDR3 DNA sequence: TGCAGCGTTGGAACTACCGGGGCTGAAGCTTTCTTT. Its protein product is CSVGTTGAEAFF.

The chain carries TRBV9 and TRBJ1-2; 7 positions match TRBD1. The CDR3 is 14 residues long. With V trimmed by 4 bases and J by 5 bases, 8 bases remained unmatched. The germline V gene has CDR1 SGDLS and CDR2 YYNGEE. In nucleotides, the CDR3 is TGTGCCAGCAGCCCCAGGACAGGCGGGTATGGCTACACCTTC. It is translated as CASSPRTGGYGYTF.

The V and J genes are TRBV5-1 and TRBJ1-2; possible D gene TRBD1, 6 bases. This CDR3 has 15 residues. Trimming shortened V by 4 bases and J by 8 bases, and 21 bases separated the two germline ends. Per the germline V gene, CDR1 is SGHRS and CDR2 is YFSETQ. The DNA for the CDR3 is TGCGCCAGCAGCCTGGGGGGGGGCAGACCTAACGGCTACACCTTC. Its protein is CASSLGGGRPNGYTF.

V usage is TRBV6-5 and J usage is TRBJ1-1; D uncertain. Looked up from germline, CDR1 is MNHEY and CDR2 is SVGAGI. CDR3 length equals 11 residues. Trimming pared 6 bases from V and 5 bases from J, leaving 7 bases between. The CDR3 loop is CASSLGTEAFF. The CDR3 bases are TGTGCCAGCAGCCTCGGTACTGAAGCTTTCTTT.

J is TRBJ1-1 and V is TRBV5-1; D might be TRBD1 (5 bases). V shed 4 bases and J shed 1 base, with 8 bases lying between them. Germline CDR1 SGHRS, CDR2 YFSETQ. This CDR3 spans 13 amino acids. In DNA, the CDR3 is TGCGCCAGCAGCATAGGACAGAACACTGAAGCTTTCTTT. This translates into CASSIGQNTEAFF. The full variable domain, in which reference TRBV5-1 and TRBJ1-1 provide the parts outside the CDR3, is KAGVTQTPRYLIKTRGQQVTLSCSPISGHRSVSWYQQTPGQGLQFLFEYFSETQRNKGNFPGRFSGRQFSNSRSEMNVSTLELGDSALYLCASSIGQNTEAFFGQGTRLTVV.

This chain uses TRBV6-5 with TRBJ1-1, with D hard to call. The CDR3 has 13 residues. The V and J ends lost 6 bases and 5 bases respectively, with 13 bases between them. The germline gives CDR1 MNHEY, CDR2 SVGAGI. CDR3 in amino acids: CASSAPYATEAFF. The DNA of the CDR3 is TGTGCCAGCAGCGCCCCGTACGCGACTGAAGCTTTCTTT.

The chain combines TRBV7-3 with TRBJ2-3; the D is unclear. The CDR3 totals 15 residues. In germline, CDR1 is SGHTA, CDR2 FQGTGA. The germline V and J ends were trimmed by 2 bases and 4 bases, with 13 bases remaining between them. The CDR3 sequence: CASSLGPHSPDTQYF. As DNA, the CDR3 is TGTGCCAGCAGCTTAGGCCCCCATTCTCCAGATACGCAGTATTTT.

The rearrangement uses TRBV7-8 and TRBJ2-1; 12 nucleotides agree with TRBD2. Trimming cost V 5 bases and J 4 bases; bases outside gene matches: 3. Germline values: CDR1 SGHVS, CDR2 FQNEAQ. This CDR3 has 15 residues. CDR3 protein: CASSELAGGYNEQFF. The CDR3 bases are TGTGCCAGCAGCGAGCTAGCGGGGGGGTACAATGAGCAGTTCTTC.

The DNA for the CDR3 is TGCGCCAGCAGCATGGGACAGGGGGTAGACGAGCAGTACTTC. Translating gives CASSMGQGVDEQYF. This chain joins TRBV5-1 and TRBJ2-7; 11 bases align to TRBD1. CDR3 length: 14 residues. The V gene's germline CDR1 is SGHRS and CDR2 YFSETQ. V lost 4 bases to trimming and J lost 5 bases; unmatched junction nucleotides: 5.

The chain is built from TRBV7-3 and TRBJ2-3; 10 positions match TRBD2. V lost 4 bases to trimming and J lost 4 bases; unmatched junction nucleotides: 8. The V gene's germline CDR1 is SGHTA and CDR2 FQGTGA. This CDR3 contains 16 residues. CDR3 loop: CASSSRAGGPPDTQYF. CDR3 bases: TGTGCCAGCAGCTCCAGAGCGGGGGGGCCCCCAGATACGCAGTATTTT.

The V gene is TRBV6-6, the J gene TRBJ2-7, with 8 bases matching TRBD2. CDR1 is MNHNY and CDR2 is SVGAGI in the germline V gene (reference sequence). Unmatched junction bases numbered 10, after V lost 6 bases and J lost 6 bases. The CDR3 consists of 14 residues. The CDR3 DNA reads as TGTGCCAGCAGGCCCTCCGGGACTAGGGGCGAGCAGTACTTC. Protein sequence: CASRPSGTRGEQYF.

J is TRBJ2-1 and V is TRBV10-3, with a weak D call TRBD2 (5 bases). Germline lookup yields CDR1 ENHRY and CDR2 SYGVKD. Trimming took 0 bases from V and 10 from J, leaving 13 bases between them. The CDR3 covers 14 residues. The CDR3 nucleotides read TGTGCCATCAGTGAGTCGACGCAGCGGAACGAGCAGTTCTTC. Translation gives CAISESTQRNEQFF.

The J gene is TRBJ2-7, the V gene TRBV5-6; 12 nucleotides line up with TRBD2. Germline trimming cut 0 bases from V and 0 bases from J; bases unmatched to any gene: 10. The CDR3 is 19 amino acids. CDR1 and CDR2 (germline): SGHDT, YYEEEE. The CDR3 loop is CASSLEGWTSGDLSYEQYF. CDR3 coding DNA: TGTGCCAGCAGCTTGGAGGGGTGGACTAGCGGGGACCTCTCCTACGAGCAGTACTTC.

The J gene is TRBJ1-6, the V gene TRBV2; the D gene is possibly TRBD1 (6 bases). The CDR3 sequence is 14 residues long. V lost 4 bases and J lost 8, with 12 bases in between. The germline V gene has CDR1 SNHLY and CDR2 FYNNEI. The CDR3 DNA reads as TGTGCCAGCAGTGTGGAACAGGGTTATTCACCCCTCCACTTT. This gives the protein CASSVEQGYSPLHF.

This chain joins TRBV9 and TRBJ2-1; the match to TRBD2 covers 10 bases. The CDR3 loop spans 15 amino acids. Germline trimming cut 3 bases from V and 2 bases from J; bases unmatched to any gene: 2. Germline CDR1 reads SGDLS; CDR2 reads YYNGEE. CDR3 region: CASSAAGGAYNEQFF. The CDR3, as DNA: TGTGCCAGCAGCGCAGCGGGAGGGGCCTACAATGAGCAGTTCTTC.

V and J are TRBV5-4 and TRBJ2-2; TRBD2 aligns across 11 bases. J lost 2 bases, V lost 4 bases, and 10 bases had no gene match. CDR1 is SGHNT, CDR2 YYREEE, per germline (reference sequence). The CDR3 runs to 18 residues. The CDR3 region has the DNA TGTGCCAGCAGCCCCCAGGGGCTAGCGGGGGGTAACACCGGGGAGCTGTTTTTT. Translated: CASSPQGLAGGNTGELFF.

This chain connects TRBV6-1 to TRBJ2-1, with D possibly TRBD2 on 7 matching bases. This CDR3 is built from 15 residues. Per the germline V gene, CDR1 is MNHNS and CDR2 is SASEGT. V was cut by 1 base and J by 8 bases, with 15 bases left in between. CDR3 nucleotides: TGTGCCAGCAGTGAAGTAGGGGGGGGCGGGGATGAGCAGTTCTTC. Its translation: CASSEVGGGGDEQFF.

The chain links TRBV11-3 to TRBJ1-1; 7 bases are shared with TRBD1. Per the germline V gene, CDR1 is SGHNT and CDR2 is YENEEA. V trimming: 5 bases; J trimming: 6 bases; junction bases outside the gene matches: 18. CDR3 length equals 17 residues. The CDR3 region has the DNA TGTGCCAGCAGCCTTAACCTTATTCTCGACAGGGACCCTGAAGCTTTCTTT. Its protein product is CASSLNLILDRDPEAFF.

The V call is TRBV19, the J call TRBJ1-1; possibly TRBD1 for D (6 bases). Trimming cost V 6 bases and J 4 bases, with 24 bases left between them. CDR1 LNHDA and CDR2 SQIVND come from the germline V gene (reference sequence). CDR3 length: 17 amino acids. The CDR3 spells CASSATRGGLRVTEAFF. CDR3 sequence (DNA): TGTGCCAGTAGCGCAACCCGAGGGGGTTTGAGGGTCACTGAAGCTTTCTTT.

The chain is built from TRBV5-3 and TRBJ1-4; TRBD1 matches 7 bases. TRBV5-3 is assigned to the ORF class and has an uncertain function. V dropped 4 bases and J dropped 5; count of bases not matched to a gene: 8. This CDR3 has 15 residues. CDR3 sequence reads: CARSGPGQWNEKLFF. CDR3 nucleotides: TGTGCCAGAAGCGGACCGGGACAGTGGAATGAAAAACTGTTTTTT.

The V and J genes are TRBV5-1 and TRBJ1-6; 12 bases line up with TRBD1. Germline values: CDR1 SGHRS, CDR2 YFSETQ. The CDR3 consists of 14 residues. After removal of 7 bases from V and 10 bases from J, the junction contained 6 bases not matched to a gene. DNA of the CDR3: TGCGCCAGCGGGCCGGGGACAGGGGGCTCACCCCTCCACTTT. Residues: CASGPGTGGSPLHF.

The chain couples TRBV5-1 to TRBJ1-1, with 9 bases that match TRBD1. Germline CDR1 reads SGHRS; CDR2 reads YFSETQ. V shed 4 bases and J 0 bases; nucleotides not matched to a gene: 7. The length of the CDR3 is 16 residues. The CDR3 region is CASSRGQGGVNTEAFF. As DNA, the CDR3 is TGCGCCAGCAGCCGGGGACAGGGAGGGGTGAACACTGAAGCTTTCTTT.

This chain links TRBV5-1 with TRBJ2-5, with D possibly TRBD1 on 6 matching bases. This CDR3 spans 15 amino acids. CDR1 and CDR2 (germline): SGHRS, YFSETQ. Trimming took off 0 bases at V and 7 bases at J, with 16 bases between the two ends. The CDR3 DNA reads as TGCGCCAGCAGCTTGGGAGACAGGCAAATGGGGACCCAGTACTTC. As protein: CASSLGDRQMGTQYF.

V usage is TRBV2 and J usage is TRBJ2-1, with D tentatively TRBD1 (6 bases). Germline CDR1 and CDR2: SNHLY and FYNNEI. This CDR3 spans 14 amino acids. V lost 7 bases, J lost 8 bases, and 18 bases lay in between. CDR3 DNA: TGTGCCAGCATTCTTGACAGGAATGCCCATGAGCAGTTCTTC. Protein: CASILDRNAHEQFF.

Of note for this clone: The junction shows a germline mismatch at one end, possibly a read error. The V and J genes are TRBV6-6 and TRBJ2-2; perhaps TRBD2 as D (6 bases). The CDR3 has 15 amino acids. Looked up from germline, CDR1 is MNHNY and CDR2 is SVGAGI (reference sequence). In DNA, the CDR3 is TGTGCCAGCAGAAGGACGGCAGCGAACACCGGGGGGCTGTTTTTT. Amino acids: CASRRTAANTGGLFF.

The V and J genes are TRBV5-1 and TRBJ2-5; 15 bases align to TRBD2. Looked up from germline, CDR1 is SGHRS and CDR2 is YFSETQ. The CDR3 contains 17 residues. V shed 4 bases and J 5 bases; nucleotides not matched to a gene: 9. DNA of the CDR3: TGCGCCAGCAGCAGGACTAGCGGGAGGGAGGGTATCGAGACCCAGTACTTC. Protein sequence: CASSRTSGREGIETQYF.

This clone was picked up a small number of times. The rearrangement joins TRBV10-3 to TRBJ2-7; D might be TRBD2 (6 bases). The CDR3 runs 13 residues. Germline CDR1 and CDR2: ENHRY and SYGVKD. V shed 6 bases and J shed 3 bases, with 12 bases lying between them. The CDR3: CAIRGGDNYEQYF. CDR3 coding DNA: TGTGCCATCAGGGGGGGAGATAACTACGAGCAGTACTTC.